This passage covers 28 T cell receptor beta chains from one sample sequenced in a study of T cell responses to AZD1222 COVID-19 vaccine. Here immunoSEQ multiplex PCR was the method, and the copy in TCRdb shows in-frame clones only, minus some. This table has 150,000 to 200,000 clones, 80% to 95% appearing once. Here the sequenced sample was peripheral blood, taken 28 days after the second AZD1222 dose. The source of these receptors is an adult who received the AZD1222 COVID-19 vaccine.

The chain combines TRBV28 with TRBJ2-4, with TRBD2 matching 8 bases. CDR3 length: 14 amino acids. V dropped 10 bases and J dropped 5; count of bases not matched to a gene: 10. The germline V gene has CDR1 MDHEN and CDR2 SYDVKM. The CDR3 DNA reads as TGTGCCACCCAGGGACTAGGAGGGGAAAACATTCAGTACTTC. As protein: CATQGLGGENIQYF.

This rearrangement joins TRBV27 to TRBJ2-3; D is possibly TRBD1 or TRBD2 (5 bases each). V dropped 3 bases and J dropped 8 bases, with 12 bases sitting between them. This CDR3 spans 13 amino acids. Germline assignment: CDR1 MNHEY and CDR2 SMNVEV (reference sequence). The CDR3 DNA reads as TGTGCCAGCAGTTTTGGCAGGGAGCGTACGCAGTATTTT. It yields the protein CASSFGRERTQYF.

The V call is TRBV13, the J call TRBJ2-7, with TRBD2 as a possible D gene (6 bases). V lost 3 bases, J lost 5 bases, and 14 bases lay in between. Germline V lookup: CDR1 PRHDT, CDR2 FYEKMQ (reference sequence). The CDR3 loop spans 14 amino acids. In DNA form, the CDR3 reads TGTGCCAGCAGCTTCGGGACTCCCGGGGACGAGCAGTACTTC. Translation gives CASSFGTPGDEQYF.

This chain connects TRBV5-4 to TRBJ2-3; 16 positions agree with TRBD2. V shed 4 bases, J shed 4 bases, and the junction held 3 bases outside the gene matches. This CDR3 spans 16 amino acids. The germline CDR1 and CDR2 sequences are SGHNT and YYREEE (reference sequence). The CDR3 DNA is TGTGCCAGCAGCAGTGGGACTAGCGGGGGGGCAGATACGCAGTATTTT. Its translation: CASSSGTSGGADTQYF.

The genes are TRBV7-9 and TRBJ1-3; the D is unclear. This CDR3 region has 13 residues. Germline CDR1 reads SEHNR; CDR2 reads FQNEAQ (reference sequence). The V end lost 6 bases, the J end lost 0 bases, and 6 bases lay between the germline ends. For the CDR3, the DNA is TGTGCCAGCAGGGAAGGCTCTGGAAACACCATATATTTT. Its translation is CASREGSGNTIYF.

This chain uses TRBV6-4 with TRBJ2-2; 9 bases map to TRBD1. CDR1 and CDR2 from the germline V gene are MRHNA and SNTAGT. V gave up 3 bases and J gave up 1 base; unmatched junction bases: 0. The CDR3 loop spans 15 amino acids. Here the CDR3 reads CASSEGQGNTGELFF. CDR3 nucleotides: TGTGCCAGCAGTGAGGGACAGGGGAACACCGGGGAGCTGTTTTTT.

The V and J genes are TRBV6-2 or TRBV6-3 and TRBJ2-3, with D unresolved. V was pared by 2 bases and J by 2 bases, with 5 bases between. CDR3 length: 13 residues. Germline V gene lookup returns CDR1 MNHEY and CDR2 SVGEGT. The CDR3 nucleotides read TGTGCCAGCAGTTACCGACACACAGATACGCAGTATTTT. The encoded protein is CASSYRHTDTQYF.

This sequence joins TRBV5-6 and TRBJ1-3; D is perhaps TRBD1 (5 bases). This CDR3 spans 16 amino acids. Trimming removed 2 bases at V and 4 bases at J, with 16 bases between. Germline CDR1 SGHDT, CDR2 YYEEEE. The CDR3 loop reads CASSLPGSSTGNTIYF. The CDR3 DNA sequence: TGTGCCAGCAGCTTACCAGGGTCCTCAACGGGAAACACCATATATTTT.

The chain combines TRBV9 with TRBJ1-2; 10 nucleotides match TRBD1. The CDR3 spans 13 residues. The germline CDR1 and CDR2 sequences are SGDLS and YYNGEE. V gave up 4 bases and J gave up 8 bases; unmatched junction bases: 5. The CDR3 is CASSIGQGGGYTF. The CDR3 DNA reads TGTGCCAGCAGCATCGGACAGGGGGGAGGCTACACCTTC.

The chain uses TRBV7-9 and TRBJ2-3, with D hard to call. There are 15 residues in the CDR3. Trimming shortened V by 2 bases and J by 4 bases, and 13 bases separated the two germline ends. Per germline, CDR1 SEHNR and CDR2 FQNEAQ (reference sequence). The chain's CDR3 is CASSLTASLADTQYF. The DNA for the CDR3 is TGTGCCAGCAGCTTAACAGCATCCCTCGCAGATACGCAGTATTTT.

In DNA, the CDR3 is TGTGCCAGCAGCCAAGGGACTAGCGGACCATTAGTCCAGTACTTC. Translating it yields CASSQGTSGPLVQYF. The chain has TRBV3-1 (or the pseudogene TRBV3-2) and TRBJ2-5, with 10 bases that match TRBD2. Germline values: CDR1 LGHDT, CDR2 YNNKEL (reference sequence). V shed 1 base, J shed 10 bases, and the junction held 9 bases outside the gene matches. The CDR3 length is 15 residues.

The V gene is TRBV18, the J gene TRBJ1-4, with TRBD1 as a possible D gene (6 bases). In germline, CDR1 is KGHSH, CDR2 LQKENI. V lost 4 bases and J 3 bases, leaving 12 bases between the germline ends. This CDR3 has 15 residues. This CDR3 is CASSQIQGSNEKLFF. CDR3 nucleotide sequence: TGTGCCAGCTCACAGATACAGGGTTCTAATGAAAAACTGTTTTTT.

V is TRBV19 and J is TRBJ2-1; D is unresolved. The length of the CDR3 is 15 residues. Germline values: CDR1 LNHDA, CDR2 SQIVND (reference sequence). V lost 1 base and J lost 0, with 7 bases in between. The CDR3 reads CASSIAGASYNEQFF. CDR3 nucleotides: TGTGCCAGTAGTATAGCGGGTGCCTCCTACAATGAGCAGTTCTTC.

The V and J genes are TRBV6-2 or TRBV6-3 and TRBJ1-2; no firm D call. Per the germline V gene, CDR1 is MNHEY and CDR2 is SVGEGT. CDR3 length equals 12 residues. V was shortened by 0 bases and J by 5 bases, with 4 bases between the two germline ends. The CDR3 loop is CASSYSSYGYTF. Here the CDR3 DNA reads TGTGCCAGCAGTTACTCCTCTTATGGCTACACCTTC.

The J gene is TRBJ2-1, the V gene TRBV12-5; 9 bases match TRBD2. This CDR3 has 19 amino acids. With V trimmed by 1 base and J by 0 bases, 10 bases remained unmatched. CDR1 is LGHNT, CDR2 FRNRAP, per germline. CDR3 coding DNA: TGTGCTAGTGGTTTGGGCCCGGGACTAGCCGGGGACTCCTACAATGAGCAGTTCTTC. Protein sequence: CASGLGPGLAGDSYNEQFF.

In nucleotides, the CDR3 is TGCGCCAGCAGCTTGGGGTCCTCTGGGGCCAACGTCCTGACTTTC. This sequence encodes CASSLGSSGANVLTF. This chain links TRBV5-1 with TRBJ2-6; D is ambiguous. The length of the CDR3 is 15 residues. Germline loops: CDR1 SGHRS, CDR2 YFSETQ. Trimming stripped 0 bases from V and 0 bases from J, with 4 bases between.

This clone was counted once. The chain has TRBV6-6 and TRBJ2-5, with unresolved D. The CDR3 runs 11 residues. V was shortened by 4 bases and J by 4 bases, with 4 bases between the two germline ends. The germline CDR1 and CDR2 sequences are MNHNY and SVGAGI (reference sequence). CDR3 residues: CASSLGETQYF. CDR3 nucleotide sequence: TGTGCCAGCAGTTTAGGAGAGACCCAGTACTTC.

The gene calls are TRBV7-2 and TRBJ2-3, with 10 bases lining up with TRBD2. Germline CDR1 reads SGHTA; CDR2 reads FQGNSA. V trimming: 8 bases; J trimming: 2 bases; junction bases outside the gene matches: 13. CDR3 length: 17 residues. CDR3 DNA: TGTGCCAGCGGTCGGGTTAGCGGGGGGATTAACACAGATACGCAGTATTTT. Translation: CASGRVSGGINTDTQYF.

V usage is TRBV9 and J usage is TRBJ2-3; possible D gene TRBD1, 5 bases. CDR3 length equals 21 residues. CDR1 is SGDLS and CDR2 is YYNGEE in the germline V gene. The V and J ends lost 3 bases and 6 bases respectively, with 35 bases between them. CDR3 nucleotides: TGTGCCAGCAGCGCCGTAGTTGACAGCGTCCTGAACACCTGGGCTTATGATACGCAGTATTTT. It is translated as CASSAVVDSVLNTWAYDTQYF.

This sequence joins TRBV6-5 and TRBJ2-7; weak D call: TRBD1 (6 bases). From germline, CDR1 is MNHEY and CDR2 SVGAGI. V lost 6 bases and J lost 3, with 15 bases in between. The CDR3 is 14 amino acids. The CDR3 loop is CASSAGDNNYEQYF. CDR3 sequence (DNA): TGTGCCAGCAGCGCCGGGGACAATAACTACGAGCAGTACTTC.

The chain links TRBV12-3 or TRBV12-4 to TRBJ1-1, with D unclear. V lost 3 bases, J lost 1 base, and 6 bases lay in between. CDR3 size: 13 residues. CDR3 DNA sequence: TGTGCCAGCAGTTTTGAGCAGAACACTGAAGCTTTCTTT. Translating gives CASSFEQNTEAFF.

As DNA, the CDR3 is TGTGCCAGCTCACCACCGGGACAAGACACTGAAGCTTTCTTT. Its translation is CASSPPGQDTEAFF. The chain has TRBV18 and TRBJ1-1; maybe TRBD1 (6 bases). This CDR3 region has 14 residues. Between the trimmed V and J ends, which lost 0 bases and 3 bases, there was a span of 8 bases. CDR1 is KGHSH, CDR2 LQKENI, per germline.

The V and J genes are TRBV3-1 (or the pseudogene TRBV3-2) and TRBJ1-3; D is uncertain. Between the trimmed V and J ends, which lost 5 bases and 6 bases, there was a span of 14 bases. The CDR3 runs to 14 residues. In germline, CDR1 is LGHDT, CDR2 YNNKEL (reference sequence). Here the CDR3 reads CASSVFVNTNTIYF. CDR3 coding DNA: TGTGCCAGCAGCGTCTTCGTGAATACAAACACCATATATTTT.

V is TRBV27 and J is TRBJ1-2; 7 bases align to TRBD1. Germline CDR1 MNHEY, CDR2 SMNVEV (reference sequence). Trimming removed 0 bases from V and 6 bases from J; junction bases left unmatched: 7. CDR3 size: 15 residues. This CDR3 is CASSLSPRQGNGYTF. In DNA, the CDR3 is TGTGCCAGCAGTTTATCGCCCCGACAGGGAAATGGCTACACCTTC.

The V and J genes are TRBV15 and TRBJ1-2, with no clear D. V was clipped by 3 bases and J by 2 bases, with 13 bases between them. CDR3 size: 15 residues. Germline loops: CDR1 LNHNV, CDR2 YYDKDF (reference sequence). This CDR3 is CATSSRQPGNYGYTF. CDR3 sequence (DNA): TGTGCCACCAGCAGCCGGCAACCCGGGAACTATGGCTACACCTTC.

The V and J genes are TRBV7-7 and TRBJ2-3, with D perhaps TRBD2 (6 bases). The CDR3 covers 15 residues. CDR1 SSHAT and CDR2 FNYEAQ come from the germline V gene (reference sequence). V was clipped by 5 bases and J by 2 bases, with 14 bases between them. The CDR3 region is CASSPLEGFTDTQYF. The CDR3 DNA is TGTGCCAGCAGCCCCTTGGAGGGATTCACAGATACGCAGTATTTT.

The V gene is TRBV21-1, the J gene TRBJ1-5. TRBV21-1 is shown as a pseudogene. The CDR3 runs 13 residues. The CDR3 nucleotides are TGTGCCAGAAATTGGGCGGTCCATCAGCCCCAGCATTTT. It yields the protein CARNWAVHQPQHF.

The chain is built from TRBV11-3 and TRBJ1-2; D is uncertain. Trimming took off 4 bases at V and 5 bases at J, with 11 bases between the two ends. The CDR3 is 13 residues long. Per germline, CDR1 SGHNT and CDR2 YENEEA. CDR3 protein: CASSSLASYGYTF. The CDR3 DNA follows: TGTGCCAGCAGCTCCCTGGCGAGTTATGGCTACACCTTC.